This paragraph reports one TCR beta chain. CDR1 is MNHEY, CDR2 SMNVEV, per germline (reference sequence). With 4 bases clipped from V and 2 bases from J, the junction kept 4 bases outside the gene matches. This CDR3 spans 14 amino acids. These data originate in a study of shared clonotypes between healthy human individuals. Donors were healthy HIV-negative adults without recently reported acute infections or vaccinations. The test was conducted at deep level. Bulk PBMC genomic DNA spanned ten immunoSEQ deep plates. In the original workflow: ImmunoSEQ yielded junction-only sequences lacking quality scores, so filtering differed. Profiling relied on immunoSEQ multiplex PCR, and the TCRdb table lists in-frame clones only, not all of them. D and trimming come from the DNA, and the V and J calls and clone size come from that table. This sample has about 520,000 clones; almost 80% occur once, and the top ten carry around 12%.

This receptor was identified in a woman aged 40-49 years in good health. Some clones in this sample may be carry-over from other donors' samples. The sequencing input was PBMCs. The V call is TRBV27, the J call TRBJ2-5; 7 bases align to TRBD2. The CDR3 sequence: CASSWVAGQETQYF. CDR3 coding DNA: TGTGCCAGCAGTTGGGTAGCGGGTCAAGAGACCCAGTACTTC.